The T cell receptor (beta chain) described here comes from a study of CD8+ T cells in alopecia areata. Study findings and constraints: The study found higher clonality in lesional than normal scalp, especially in alopecia totalis/universalis.

CDR3 size: 13 residues. Per the germline V gene, CDR1 is SGHDN and CDR2 is FVKESK. V was cut by 5 bases and J by 7 bases, with 9 bases left in between. Turning to this clone: Its antigen is unknown.

Sequencing templates came from extracted RNA that was reverse transcribed into cDNA. This table comes from immunoSEQ multiplex PCR, and its TCRdb copy is limited to in-frame clones, with some not included. The data hold about 120,000 clones, with less than 80% observed a single time. The chain carries TRBV14 and TRBJ1-6, with D unclear. The clonotype was recovered from a human donor in good health. Sequenced sample: CD4+ T cells sorted from blood. The CDR3 here is CASSTDLNSPLHF. CDR3 sequence (DNA): TGTGCCAGCAGCACCGACCTGAATTCACCCCTCCACTTT.